This TCR beta chain was sequenced during a study of cytomegalovirus exposure and HLA in healthy donors. The overall study: About 180 million T cells yielded more than 90 million unique TCR beta sequences, as an earlier analysis found. Findings and limits, study-wide: Listed as cytomegalovirus-associated were 164 TCR beta chains.

This CDR3 comprises 14 residues. Between the trimmed V and J ends, which lost 5 bases and 0 bases, there was a span of 11 bases. Germline V gene sequence: CDR1 SGHVS, CDR2 FNYEAQ. The PCR had 60 Vbeta and 13 Jbeta primers. The protocol was immunoSEQ multiplex PCR, while the TCRdb copy is restricted to in-frame clones and leaves out a portion. The repertoire holds over 100,000 clones, with around 8.5% as singletons. A remark on this clone: No antigen is known for it.

Participants comprised healthy donors of bone marrow. While unrecorded immune exposures were likely, the donors were nominally healthy when sampled. The material sequenced was PBMCs. V is TRBV7-6 and J is TRBJ2-7, with D possibly being TRBD1 (6 bases). This receptor was obtained from a man aged 35 to 55 in good health and CMV-seronegative. In nucleotides, the CDR3 is TGTGCCAGCAGCCTCCAGGGGTCCTCCTACGAGCAGTACTTC. It yields the protein CASSLQGSSYEQYF.